This TCR beta chain originates from a study of shared clonotypes between healthy human individuals. Study details: The plates for each donor numbered three CD4 naive, three CD4 memory, two CD8 naive and one CD8 memory. Study-wide findings and caveats: In having few donors, the study represented limited genetic and exposure-history diversity.

In regard to this clone: As yet, its antigen is unknown.

CD45RO-negative CD8 cells positively selected for CCR7 made up the naive population, which excluded terminally differentiated effector memory CD45RA+ cells. Trimming at V came to 3 bases and at J to 8 bases, leaving 11 bases not matched to a gene. The CDR3 spans 16 residues. CDR1 and CDR2 from the germline V gene are SGDLS and YYNGEE. Original handling: Junction-only immunoSEQ sequences carried no quality scores, so filtering differed. Profiled with immunoSEQ multiplex PCR; TCRdb holds only in-frame clones, not every one. D and trimming were read from the DNA, whereas the V and J calls and clone size are those reported in that table. The sample contains over 2 million clones, approximately 95% of which appear only once.

This sequence originates from a man between 18 and 35 years old in good health. Sequencing was done on a sample of naive CD8+ T cells sorted from blood. The genes are TRBV9 and TRBJ2-1; 10 bases are shared with TRBD2. The CDR3 DNA sequence: TGTGCCAGCAGCGGCAGACTAGCGGGCATGAGGGATGAGCAGTTCTTC. It codes for CASSGRLAGMRDEQFF.